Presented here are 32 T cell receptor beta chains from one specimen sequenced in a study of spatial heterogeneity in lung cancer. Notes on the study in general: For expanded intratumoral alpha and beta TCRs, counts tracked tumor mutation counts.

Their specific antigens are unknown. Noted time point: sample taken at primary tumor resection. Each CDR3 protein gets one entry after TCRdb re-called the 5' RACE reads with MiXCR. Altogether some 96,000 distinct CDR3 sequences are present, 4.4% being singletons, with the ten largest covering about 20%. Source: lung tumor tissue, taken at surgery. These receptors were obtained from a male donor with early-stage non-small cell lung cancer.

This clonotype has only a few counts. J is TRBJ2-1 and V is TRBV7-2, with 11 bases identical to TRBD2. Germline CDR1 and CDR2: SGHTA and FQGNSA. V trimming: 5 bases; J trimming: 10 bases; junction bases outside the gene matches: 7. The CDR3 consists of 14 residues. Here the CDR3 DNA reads TGTGCCAGCAGCCTAGGGGCTAGCGGGAGGGAGCAGTTCTTC. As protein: CASSLGASGREQFF.

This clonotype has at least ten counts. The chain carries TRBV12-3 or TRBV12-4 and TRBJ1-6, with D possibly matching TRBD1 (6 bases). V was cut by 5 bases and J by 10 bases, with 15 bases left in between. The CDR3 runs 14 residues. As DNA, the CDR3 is TGTGCCAGCAGTCCGAGGACAGACAACTCACCCCTCCACTTT. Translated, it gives CASSPRTDNSPLHF.

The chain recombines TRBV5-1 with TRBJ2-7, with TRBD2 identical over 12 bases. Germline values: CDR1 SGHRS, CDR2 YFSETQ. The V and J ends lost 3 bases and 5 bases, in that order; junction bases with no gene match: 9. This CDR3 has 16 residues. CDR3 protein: CASSSLAGGLADEQYF. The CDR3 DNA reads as TGCGCCAGCAGCTCTCTAGCGGGAGGGCTGGCGGACGAGCAGTACTTC.

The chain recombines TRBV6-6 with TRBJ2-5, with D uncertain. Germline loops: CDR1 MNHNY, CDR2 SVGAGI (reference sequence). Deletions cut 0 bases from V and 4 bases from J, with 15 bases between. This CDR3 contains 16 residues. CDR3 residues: CASSYSGPRVGETQYF. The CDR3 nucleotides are TGTGCCAGCAGTTACTCTGGGCCCAGAGTCGGAGAGACCCAGTACTTC.

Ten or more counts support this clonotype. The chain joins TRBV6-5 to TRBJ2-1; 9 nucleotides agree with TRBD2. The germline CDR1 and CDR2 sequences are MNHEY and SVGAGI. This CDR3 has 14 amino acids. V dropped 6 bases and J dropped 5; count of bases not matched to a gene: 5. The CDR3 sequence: CASSRTSADNEQFF. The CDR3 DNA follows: TGTGCCAGCAGCCGGACTAGCGCCGACAATGAGCAGTTCTTC.

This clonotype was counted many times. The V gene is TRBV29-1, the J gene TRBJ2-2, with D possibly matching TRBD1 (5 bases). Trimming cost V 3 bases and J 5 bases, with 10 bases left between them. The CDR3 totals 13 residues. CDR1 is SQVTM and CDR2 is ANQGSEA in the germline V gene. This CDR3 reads CSVEDQGTGELFF. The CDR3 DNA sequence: TGCAGCGTTGAGGACCAGGGTACCGGGGAGCTGTTTTTT.

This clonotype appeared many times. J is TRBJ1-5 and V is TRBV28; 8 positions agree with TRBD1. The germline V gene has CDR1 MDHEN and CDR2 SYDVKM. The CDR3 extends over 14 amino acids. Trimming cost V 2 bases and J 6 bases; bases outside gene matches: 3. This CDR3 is CASSLGTGLQPQHF. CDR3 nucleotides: TGTGCCAGCAGTTTAGGGACAGGCCTTCAGCCCCAGCATTTT.

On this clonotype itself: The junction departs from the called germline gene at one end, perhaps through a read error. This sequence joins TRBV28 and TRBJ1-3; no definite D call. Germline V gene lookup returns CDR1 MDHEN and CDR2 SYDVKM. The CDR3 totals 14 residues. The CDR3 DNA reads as TGTGCCGGCAGAGGACCGAACTCTGGAAACACCATATATTTT. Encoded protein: CAGRGPNSGNTIYF.

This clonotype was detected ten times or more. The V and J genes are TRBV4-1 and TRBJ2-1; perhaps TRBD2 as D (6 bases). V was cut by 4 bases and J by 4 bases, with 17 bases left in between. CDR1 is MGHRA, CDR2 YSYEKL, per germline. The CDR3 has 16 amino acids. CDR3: CASSRGDGLGYNEQFF. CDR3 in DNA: TGCGCCAGCAGCCGCGGGGACGGTTTGGGTTACAATGAGCAGTTCTTC.

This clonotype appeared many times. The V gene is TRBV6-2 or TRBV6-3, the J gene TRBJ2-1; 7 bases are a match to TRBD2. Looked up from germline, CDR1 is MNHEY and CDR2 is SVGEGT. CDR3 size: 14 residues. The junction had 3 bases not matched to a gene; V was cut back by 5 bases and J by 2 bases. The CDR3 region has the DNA TGTGCCAGCAGTCCGACTAGCCCCTACAATGAGCAGTTCTTC. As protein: CASSPTSPYNEQFF.

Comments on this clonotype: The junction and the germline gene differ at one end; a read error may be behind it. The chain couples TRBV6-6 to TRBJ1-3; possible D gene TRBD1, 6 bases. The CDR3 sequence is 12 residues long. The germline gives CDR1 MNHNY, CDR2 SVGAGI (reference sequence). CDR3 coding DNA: TGTGCCACCAGTACAGGGGGAAACACCATATATTTT. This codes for CATSTGGNTIYF.

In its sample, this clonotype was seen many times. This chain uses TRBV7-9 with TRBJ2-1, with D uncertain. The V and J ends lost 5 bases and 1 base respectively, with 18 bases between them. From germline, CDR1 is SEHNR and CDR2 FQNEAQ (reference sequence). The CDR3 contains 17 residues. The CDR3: CASSPPATGGSYNEQFF. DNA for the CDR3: TGTGCCAGCAGCCCGCCAGCTACGGGCGGTTCCTACAATGAGCAGTTCTTC.

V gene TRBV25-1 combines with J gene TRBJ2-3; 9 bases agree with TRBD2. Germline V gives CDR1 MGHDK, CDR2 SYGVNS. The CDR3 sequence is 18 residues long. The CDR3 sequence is CAKASGCGRASSTDTQYF. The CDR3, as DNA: TGTGCTAAGGCGAGCGGGTGCGGGAGGGCCTCTAGCACAGATACGCAGTATTTT.

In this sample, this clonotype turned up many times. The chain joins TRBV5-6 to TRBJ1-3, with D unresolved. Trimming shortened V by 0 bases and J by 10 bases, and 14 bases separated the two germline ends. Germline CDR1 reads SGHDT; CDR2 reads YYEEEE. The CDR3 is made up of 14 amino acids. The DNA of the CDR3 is TGTGCCAGCAGCTTGGTTCAGAGTTTTGGGACCATATATTTT. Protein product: CASSLVQSFGTIYF.

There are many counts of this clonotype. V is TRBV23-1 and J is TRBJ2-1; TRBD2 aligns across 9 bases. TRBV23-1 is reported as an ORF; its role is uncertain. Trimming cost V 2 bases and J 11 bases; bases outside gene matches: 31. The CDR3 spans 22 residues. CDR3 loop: CASSQTSATGQGSTSGPTQQFF. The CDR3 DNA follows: TGCGCCAGCAGTCAAACCTCAGCCACCGGGCAGGGATCGACTAGCGGACCGACCCAGCAGTTCTTC.

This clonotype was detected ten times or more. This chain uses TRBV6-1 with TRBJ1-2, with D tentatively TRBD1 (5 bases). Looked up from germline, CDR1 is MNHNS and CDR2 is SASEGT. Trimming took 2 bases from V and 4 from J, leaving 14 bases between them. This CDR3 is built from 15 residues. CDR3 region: CASSETPGGGYGYTF. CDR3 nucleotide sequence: TGTGCCAGCAGTGAAACCCCTGGTGGGGGCTATGGCTACACCTTC.

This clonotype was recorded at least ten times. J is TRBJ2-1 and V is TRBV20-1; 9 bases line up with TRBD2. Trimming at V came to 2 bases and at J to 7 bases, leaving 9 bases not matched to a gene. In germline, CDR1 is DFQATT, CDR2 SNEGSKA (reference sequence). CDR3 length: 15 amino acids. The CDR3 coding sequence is TGCAGTGCTAGAAGTCGGCTAGCGGGACTAAATGAGCAGTTCTTC. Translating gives CSARSRLAGLNEQFF.

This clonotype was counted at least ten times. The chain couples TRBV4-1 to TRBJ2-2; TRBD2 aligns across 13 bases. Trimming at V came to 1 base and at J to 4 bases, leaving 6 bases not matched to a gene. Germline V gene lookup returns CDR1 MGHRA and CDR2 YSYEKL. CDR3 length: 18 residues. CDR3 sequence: CASSQAGLAGVGTGELFF. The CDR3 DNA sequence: TGCGCCAGCAGCCAAGCCGGACTAGCGGGAGTGGGCACCGGGGAGCTGTTTTTT.

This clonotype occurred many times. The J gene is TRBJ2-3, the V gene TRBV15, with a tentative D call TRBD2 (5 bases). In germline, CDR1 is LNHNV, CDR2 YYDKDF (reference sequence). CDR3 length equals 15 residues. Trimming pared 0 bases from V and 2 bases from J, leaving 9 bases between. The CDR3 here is CATSRDGGSTDTQYF. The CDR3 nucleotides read TGTGCCACCAGCAGAGACGGAGGTTCCACAGATACGCAGTATTTT.

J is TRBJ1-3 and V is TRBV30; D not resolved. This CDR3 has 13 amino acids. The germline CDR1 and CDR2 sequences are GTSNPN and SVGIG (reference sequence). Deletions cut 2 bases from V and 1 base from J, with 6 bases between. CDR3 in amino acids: CAWSKGSGNTIYF. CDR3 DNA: TGTGCCTGGAGTAAAGGGTCTGGAAACACCATATATTTT.

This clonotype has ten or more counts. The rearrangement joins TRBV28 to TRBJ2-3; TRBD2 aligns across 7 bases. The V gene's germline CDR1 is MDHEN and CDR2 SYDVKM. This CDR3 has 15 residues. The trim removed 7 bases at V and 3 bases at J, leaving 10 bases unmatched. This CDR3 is CASTPLAGDTDTQYF. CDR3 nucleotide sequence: TGTGCCAGCACCCCCTTGGCGGGAGATACAGATACGCAGTATTTT.

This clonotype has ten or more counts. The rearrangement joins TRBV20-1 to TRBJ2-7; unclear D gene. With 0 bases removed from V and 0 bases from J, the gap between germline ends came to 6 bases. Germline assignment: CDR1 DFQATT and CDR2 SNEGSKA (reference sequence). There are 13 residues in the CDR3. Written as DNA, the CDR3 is TGCAGTGCTAGAGATATAATCTCCTACGAGCAGTACTTC. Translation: CSARDIISYEQYF.

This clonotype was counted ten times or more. The CDR3 nucleotides are TGTGCCAGCAGCTTAGTAGGTTTCGGAGGCGAGCAGTACTTC. It yields the protein CASSLVGFGGEQYF. The chain couples TRBV11-2 to TRBJ2-7; TRBD2 might be the D (5 bases). CDR1 is SGHAT and CDR2 is FQNNGV in the germline V gene. The CDR3 runs 14 residues. V was trimmed by 1 base and J by 6 bases, leaving 13 bases between them. The full variable domain, rest sourced from reference TRBV11-2 and TRBJ2-7, is EAGVAQSPRYKIIEKRQSVAFWCNPISGHATLYWYQQILGQGPKLLIQFQNNGVVDDSQLPKDRFSAERLKGVDSTLKIQPAKLEDSAVYLCASSLVGFGGEQYFGPGTRLTVT.

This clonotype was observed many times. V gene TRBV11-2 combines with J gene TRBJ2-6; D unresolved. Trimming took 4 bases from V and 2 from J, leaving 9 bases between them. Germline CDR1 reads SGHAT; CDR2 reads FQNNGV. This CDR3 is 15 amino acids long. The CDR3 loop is CASSSIWAGANVLTF. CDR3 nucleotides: TGTGCCAGCAGCTCAATTTGGGCTGGGGCCAACGTCCTGACTTTC.

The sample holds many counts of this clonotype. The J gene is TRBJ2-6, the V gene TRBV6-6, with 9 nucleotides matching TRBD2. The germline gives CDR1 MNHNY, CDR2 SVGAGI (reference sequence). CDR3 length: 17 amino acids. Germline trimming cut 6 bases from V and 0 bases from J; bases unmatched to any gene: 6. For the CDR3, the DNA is TGTGCCAGCAGGTTAGCGGGAGCTTACTCTGGGGCCAACGTCCTGACTTTC. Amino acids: CASRLAGAYSGANVLTF.

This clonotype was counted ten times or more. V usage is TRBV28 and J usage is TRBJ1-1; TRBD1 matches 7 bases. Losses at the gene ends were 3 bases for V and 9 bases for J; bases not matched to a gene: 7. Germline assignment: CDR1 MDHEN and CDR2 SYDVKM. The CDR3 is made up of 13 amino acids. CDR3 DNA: TGTGCCAGCAGTTTGAAAACAGGGGCACAAGCTTTCTTT. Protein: CASSLKTGAQAFF.

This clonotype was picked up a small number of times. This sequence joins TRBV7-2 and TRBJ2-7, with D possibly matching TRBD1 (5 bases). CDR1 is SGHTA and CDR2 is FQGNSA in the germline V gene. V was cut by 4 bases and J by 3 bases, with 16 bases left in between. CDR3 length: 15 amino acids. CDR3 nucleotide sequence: TGTGCCAGCAGCTACCCTGGGCAGGGCGTCTACGAGCAGTACTTC. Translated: CASSYPGQGVYEQYF.

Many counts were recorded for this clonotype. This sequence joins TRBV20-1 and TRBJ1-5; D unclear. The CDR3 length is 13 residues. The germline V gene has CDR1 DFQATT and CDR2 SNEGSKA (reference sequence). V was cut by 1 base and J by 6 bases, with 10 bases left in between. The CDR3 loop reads CSARVSRAQPQHF. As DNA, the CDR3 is TGCAGTGCTAGAGTTTCGAGGGCTCAGCCCCAGCATTTT.

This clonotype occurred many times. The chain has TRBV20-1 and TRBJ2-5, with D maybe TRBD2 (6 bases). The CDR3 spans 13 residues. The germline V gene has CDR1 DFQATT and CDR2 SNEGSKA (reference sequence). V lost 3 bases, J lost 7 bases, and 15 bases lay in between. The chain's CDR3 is CSASIGGERTQYF. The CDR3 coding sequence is TGCAGTGCTAGCATTGGAGGGGAGAGGACCCAGTACTTC.

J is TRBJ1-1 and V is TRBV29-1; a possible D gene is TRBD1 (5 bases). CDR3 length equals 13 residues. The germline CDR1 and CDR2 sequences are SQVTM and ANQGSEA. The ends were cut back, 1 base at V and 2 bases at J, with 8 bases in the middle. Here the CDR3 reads CSVEVGGNTEAFF. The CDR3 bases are TGCAGCGTTGAAGTGGGGGGAAACACTGAAGCTTTCTTT.

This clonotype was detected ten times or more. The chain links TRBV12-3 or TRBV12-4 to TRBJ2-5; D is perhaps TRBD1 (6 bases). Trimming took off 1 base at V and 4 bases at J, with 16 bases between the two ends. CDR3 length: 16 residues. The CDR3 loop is CASSLGQQGLLETQYF. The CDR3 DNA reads TGTGCCAGCAGTTTAGGGCAACAGGGATTGCTAGAGACCCAGTACTTC.

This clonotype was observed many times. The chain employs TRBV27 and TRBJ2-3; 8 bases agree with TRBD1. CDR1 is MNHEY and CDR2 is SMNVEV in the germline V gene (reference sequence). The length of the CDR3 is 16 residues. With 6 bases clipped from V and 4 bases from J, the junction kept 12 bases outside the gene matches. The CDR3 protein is CASRSYRGSRADTQYF. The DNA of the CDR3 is TGTGCCAGCAGGAGTTACAGGGGGTCGAGGGCAGATACGCAGTATTTT.